Following are 20 T cell receptor beta chains from one sample sequenced in a study of blood T cell repertoires in COVID-19. Repertoires were generated with immunoSEQ multiplex PCR, while TCRdb's copy carries only in-frame clones and drops some. The profile shows 110,000 or so clones, around nine tenths of them singletons. The sequenced sample was peripheral blood. The receptors were sampled from a woman in her sixties or seventies who had recovered from COVID-19.

V usage is TRBV7-9 and J usage is TRBJ1-4; D is unclear. Trimming pared 2 bases from V and 4 bases from J, leaving 8 bases between. Per the germline V gene, CDR1 is SEHNR and CDR2 is FQNEAQ (reference sequence). The CDR3 spans 14 residues. As DNA, the CDR3 is TGTGCCAGCAGCTTAAAACAGTATAATGAAAAACTGTTTTTT. Amino acid sequence: CASSLKQYNEKLFF.

The chain carries TRBV6-2 or TRBV6-3 and TRBJ2-7; TRBD1 matches at 9 bases. Germline V gene data show CDR1 as MNHEY and CDR2 as SVGEGT. With V trimmed by 2 bases and J by 9 bases, 5 bases remained unmatched. The CDR3 spans 13 residues. The CDR3 here is CASSYATGGAQYF. The CDR3 DNA is TGTGCCAGCAGTTACGCCACAGGGGGCGCGCAGTACTTC.

The chain has TRBV7-9 and TRBJ2-5; perhaps TRBD2 as D (5 bases). V was clipped by 0 bases and J by 4 bases, with 9 bases between them. This CDR3 has 14 residues. Germline CDR1 reads SEHNR; CDR2 reads FQNEAQ (reference sequence). The CDR3 sequence: CASSLARVAETQYF. CDR3 DNA: TGTGCCAGCAGCTTAGCGCGGGTAGCAGAGACCCAGTACTTC.

V usage is TRBV6-5 and J usage is TRBJ1-6; D remains ambiguous. V was clipped by 5 bases and J by 4 bases, with 9 bases between them. Germline CDR1 reads MNHEY; CDR2 reads SVGAGI. The CDR3 loop spans 14 amino acids. In nucleotides, the CDR3 is TGTGCCAGCAGTCCCTATAAGTATAATTCACCCCTCCACTTT. The encoded protein is CASSPYKYNSPLHF.

This chain links TRBV11-1 with TRBJ2-1, with 11 bases that match TRBD1. Looked up from germline, CDR1 is SGHAT and CDR2 is FQDESV (reference sequence). The CDR3 sequence is 15 residues long. V lost 6 bases to trimming and J lost 4 bases; unmatched junction nucleotides: 5. Here the CDR3 reads CASSPGQGAYNEQFF. CDR3 bases: TGTGCCAGCAGTCCCGGACAGGGGGCTTACAATGAGCAGTTCTTC.

The chain carries TRBV5-1 and TRBJ1-5, with 7 bases fitting TRBD1. The length of the CDR3 is 15 residues. V shed 4 bases, J shed 3 bases, and the junction held 7 bases outside the gene matches. Germline-derived CDR1 and CDR2 are SGHRS and YFSETQ. The CDR3 DNA is TGCGCCAGCAGCCCAAATACAGGGGCCAATCAGCCCCAGCATTTT. Translated, it gives CASSPNTGANQPQHF. Full variable domain (missing parts from reference TRBV5-1 and TRBJ1-5): KAGVTQTPRYLIKTRGQQVTLSCSPISGHRSVSWYQQTPGQGLQFLFEYFSETQRNKGNFPGRFSGRQFSNSRSEMNVSTLELGDSALYLCASSPNTGANQPQHFGDGTRLSIL.

The chain combines TRBV19 with TRBJ2-2; maybe TRBD1 (5 bases). V lost 3 bases to trimming and J lost 13 bases, with 21 bases between them. CDR3 length equals 15 residues. Looked up from germline, CDR1 is LNHDA and CDR2 is SQIVND (reference sequence). CDR3: CASSILVQGPGGLFF. In DNA form, the CDR3 reads TGTGCCAGTAGTATTCTCGTCCAGGGTCCAGGTGGGCTGTTTTTT.

The gene calls are TRBV20-1 and TRBJ1-5; 7 nucleotides line up with TRBD1. Germline V CDR1 and CDR2: DFQATT, SNEGSKA (reference sequence). Losses at the gene ends were 3 bases for V and 5 bases for J; bases not matched to a gene: 10. The CDR3 is made up of 15 amino acids. In DNA, the CDR3 is TGCAGTGCTAGTCGTCAGACAGGGATTTATCAGCCCCAGCATTTT. This translates into CSASRQTGIYQPQHF.

The chain links TRBV18 to TRBJ2-3; a weak D match, TRBD2 (5 bases). From germline, CDR1 is KGHSH and CDR2 LQKENI. This CDR3 region has 14 residues. The V end lost 3 bases, the J end lost 3 bases, and 10 bases lay between the germline ends. The CDR3 loop reads CASSPPRGTDTQYF. In DNA form, the CDR3 reads TGTGCCAGCTCACCCCCACGGGGAACAGATACGCAGTATTTT. The full variable domain, in which reference TRBV18 and TRBJ2-3 provide the parts outside the CDR3, is NAGVMQNPRHLVRRRGQEARLRCSPMKGHSHVYWYRQLPEEGLKFMVYLQKENIIDESGMPKERFSAEFPKEGPSILRIQQVVRGDSAAYFCASSPPRGTDTQYFGPGTRLTVL.

The rearrangement joins TRBV7-3 to TRBJ2-1, with 7 bases lining up with TRBD2. After removal of 4 bases from V and 8 bases from J, the junction contained 8 bases not matched to a gene. The CDR3 loop spans 14 amino acids. Germline loops: CDR1 SGHTA, CDR2 FQGTGA. The CDR3 sequence is CASSSTRAGDEQFF. CDR3 DNA: TGTGCCAGCAGCTCTACCCGGGCGGGGGATGAGCAGTTCTTC.

This chain uses TRBV28 with TRBJ2-5; possibly TRBD1 for D (6 bases). Trimming stripped 4 bases from V and 2 bases from J, with 23 bases between. The CDR3 loop spans 18 amino acids. CDR1 and CDR2 (germline): MDHEN, SYDVKM. CDR3 sequence (DNA): TGTGCCAGCAGTTGGCCCCGCCTTACAGGGTCGGGGCAAGAGACCCAGTACTTC. Residues: CASSWPRLTGSGQETQYF.

The V gene is TRBV27, the J gene TRBJ2-6; 9 positions agree with TRBD1. V trimming: 4 bases; J trimming: 5 bases; junction bases outside the gene matches: 9. CDR3 length equals 17 residues. The V gene's germline CDR1 is MNHEY and CDR2 SMNVEV (reference sequence). CDR3 loop: CASSSGTGRARANVLTF. The CDR3 coding sequence is TGTGCCAGCAGTTCCGGGACAGGGAGGGCCCGGGCCAACGTCCTGACTTTC.

This chain joins TRBV24-1 and TRBJ1-2; 7 bases map to TRBD1. Germline lookup yields CDR1 KGHDR and CDR2 SFDVKD. Trimming took 1 base from V and 8 from J; bases not matched to a gene: 9. The CDR3 covers 15 residues. CDR3 region: CATSDFAGGDAGYTF. The CDR3 DNA is TGTGCCACCAGTGATTTCGCAGGGGGTGACGCGGGCTACACCTTC.

The chain links TRBV12-5 to TRBJ1-1, with D unclear. V was shortened by 1 base and J by 0 bases, with 3 bases between the two germline ends. The CDR3 sequence is 13 residues long. Germline CDR1 LGHNT, CDR2 FRNRAP. CDR3 protein: CASGLAVNTEAFF. Here the CDR3 DNA reads TGTGCTAGTGGTTTGGCGGTGAACACTGAAGCTTTCTTT.

This clone turned up a few times. V and J are TRBV19 and TRBJ1-1; D gene ambiguous. The CDR3 runs to 13 residues. Germline V gene lookup returns CDR1 LNHDA and CDR2 SQIVND (reference sequence). Trimming pared 3 bases from V and 5 bases from J, leaving 10 bases between. CDR3 DNA sequence: TGTGCCAGTAGTATGGCGGGGTGGACTGAAGCTTTCTTT. Amino acids: CASSMAGWTEAFF.

The chain employs TRBV2 and TRBJ1-6; D perhaps matches TRBD1 (6 bases). With 6 bases removed from V and 9 bases from J, the gap between germline ends came to 15 bases. The germline CDR1 and CDR2 sequences are SNHLY and FYNNEI. CDR3 length: 14 amino acids. CDR3 in amino acids: CASREDSLPSPLHF. The CDR3 coding sequence is TGTGCCAGCAGGGAGGACAGTTTACCTTCACCCCTCCACTTT. Full variable domain (outside the CDR3, taken from reference TRBV2 and TRBJ1-6): EPEVTQTPSHQVTQMGQEVILRCVPISNHLYFYWYRQILGQKVEFLVSFYNNEISEKSEIFDDQFSVERPDGSNFTLKIRSTKLEDSAMYFCASREDSLPSPLHFGNGTRLTVT.

This clone was observed a single time. The CDR3 spells CASSLTGPNTEAFF. The DNA of the CDR3 is TGTGCCAGCAGCTTAACGGGGCCGAACACTGAAGCTTTCTTT. This sequence joins TRBV7-3 and TRBJ1-1; the D gene is possibly TRBD1 (5 bases). Trimming removed 0 bases from V and 1 base from J, with 6 bases in between. The CDR3 has 14 amino acids. Germline V gene sequence: CDR1 SGHTA, CDR2 FQGTGA.

The rearrangement links TRBV7-4 to TRBJ2-7, with D perhaps matching TRBD2 (5 bases). Trimming took off 5 bases at V and 1 base at J, with 9 bases between the two ends. This CDR3 is built from 13 residues. The V gene's germline CDR1 is SGHVT and CDR2 SQSDAQ. The CDR3: CASSRGASYEQYF. In DNA, the CDR3 is TGTGCCAGCAGCCGGGGAGCGTCCTACGAGCAGTACTTC.

The CDR3 bases are TGTGCCAGCAGCTTCAGGGGCTATGAGCAGTTCTTC. It yields the protein CASSFRGYEQFF. The gene calls are TRBV7-2 and TRBJ2-1; D may be TRBD1 (6 bases). The CDR3 totals 12 residues. Germline V CDR1 and CDR2: SGHTA, FQGNSA. V was shortened by 3 bases and J by 8 bases, with 8 bases between the two germline ends.

Note on this clone: The junction departs from germline at one end; a sequencing error may be responsible. The rearrangement joins TRBV7-2 to TRBJ1-5; D perhaps matches TRBD1 (5 bases). CDR1 and CDR2 (germline): SGHTA, FQGNSA. The CDR3 totals 17 residues. CDR3 sequence (DNA): TGTGCCAGCAGTTTAGGGTCCGTCCAGGGTGGGTACCAGCCCCAGCATTTT. This translates into CASSLGSVQGGYQPQHF. Full variable domain (outside the CDR3, taken from reference TRBV7-2 and TRBJ1-5): GAGVSQSPSNKVTEKGKDVELRCDPISGHTALYWYRQSLGQGLEFLIYFQGNSAPDKSGLPSDRFSAERTGGSVSTLTIQRTQQEDSAVYLCASSLGSVQGGYQPQHFGDGTRLSIL.